This T cell receptor (beta chain) is drawn from a study of shared clonotypes between healthy human individuals (dated by TCRdb to 2020 to 2022). In the study overall: The cohort comprised a couple of women and a few men aged 18 to 49 years. For each donor, CD4 naive and CD4 memory were each given three plates, CD8 naive was given two plates, and CD8 memory was given one plate. To estimate repertoire size and how much clonotype sharing occurs between individuals, the study deeply sequenced the blood TCR repertoires of five healthy adults. Libraries were prepared and TCR repertoires were sequenced by different laboratories using diverse techniques, in order to increase sequencing depth and limit assay-specific biases. Between about 0.9 and 9 billion PBMCs per donor were obtained by leukapheresis. The research as a whole found: Sharing across several donors was observed for around 4.8% of naive CD4, under 4% of naive CD8, about 2.5% of memory CD4, and about 0.39% of memory CD8 clonotypes. Naive subsets generally had larger estimated clonotype richness than memory subsets did. Rarefaction of sorted-subset datasets indicated incomplete sequencing despite the large sequencing depth. Pairwise subsampling led to the expectation that sequencing depth would affect the degree of clonotype sharing among donors. Because the study included only a small number of donors, the genetic and exposure-history diversity represented was limited. Sampling was limited to blood, and TCR repertoires in tissue likely differ from TCR repertoires in blood. Compared with non-shared clonotypes, the clonotypes found in all four sorted-subset donors had higher generation probabilities.

Donors were healthy HIV-negative adults with no recently reported acute infections or vaccinations. Every donor was a Caucasian adult living in Nashville, Tennessee, USA. CD4+ T cells were enriched through magnetic negative selection, after which naive cells were positively selected on CD45RA and the remaining negative fraction served as the memory subset. Blood was collected by leukapheresis, and PBMCs were isolated by Ficoll-Histopaque density gradient centrifugation and then cryopreserved in liquid nitrogen vapor phase. Analytical flow cytometry was used to check the purity and quantity of each magnetically sorted T cell population. Genomic DNA was isolated from each sorted fraction and quantified by UV absorbance on a Nanodrop 2000c. Using the deep immunoSEQ assay, multiplex PCR amplified TCR CDR3 regions from genomic DNA. Genomic DNA extracted from each cell subset was distributed evenly over all wells of several immunoSEQ 96-well plates, and each plate served as one replicate. For sorted subsets, 200 to 250 ng of genomic DNA, equivalent to 30,000 or so T cell genomes, went into each replicate PCR. Purified libraries were quantified with a Qubit 3.0 fluorometer, sized on a Bioanalyzer 2100, and re-quantified with the KAPA Library Quantification kit. Every immunoSEQ 96-well plate was sequenced on a dedicated single-read 150-cycle Illumina NextSeq 550 flow cell. In the authors' own workflow: The immunoSEQ output contained only junctional sequences without quality scores, so filtering could not match that applied to full-length reads. To assign V/J genes and CDR3, sequences were annotated against IMGT germline references using PyIR, a Python wrapper for IgBLAST v1.9. Reads were filtered out if the reads had weak V/J assignments (E-value above 1e-6), no CDR3, stop codons, out-of-frame junctions, or ambiguous translated residues. V3J clonotypes were defined as sequences sharing an identical inferred V gene, J gene, and CDR3 amino acid sequence. Percentage overlap between repertoires was computed as shared unique clonotypes divided by the size of the smaller repertoire. RTK rarefaction, the Chao1 estimator, and Recon v2.1 estimates of unobserved clonotypes were used to assess repertoire richness. OLGA was used to compute generation probabilities for all TCRbeta clonotypes that the gDNA method yielded from a handful of donors. TCRdb stores this immuneACCESS table with in-frame sequences only. Part of the clones is absent; in the studies checked, under half of the shortfall reflects unresolved V genes, and no reason is known for the rest. V and J calls and clone size come straight from that table; D and trimming were deduced from the DNA. In this sample the table shows millions of clones, 90% to 95% of which occur a single time. The ten largest clones add up to 0.13% of the sample.

Based on the germline V gene (reference sequence), the CDR1 and CDR2 sequences are SGHNT and YYREEE. Ends trimmed: V by 7 bases, J by 4 bases; bases unmatched to a gene: 12. Including cysteine and phenylalanine, the CDR3 has 15 amino acids. The DNA shown is the 45-base CDR3, in frame from base 1. Points on this clone: Its antigen has not been determined. Within one base of it there is no much larger clone, and no base qualities were kept.

The source is a man younger than 35 in good health. The chain is assembled from TRBV5-4 and TRBJ2-3; TRBD1 agrees with 7 junctional bases. Source material: naive CD4+ T cells sorted from blood. The sample's cell subset or site, from its label and the paper: CD45RA+ positively selected. The CDR3 region reads CASGSGQTTPDTQYF. The base sequence is TGTGCCAGCGGCTCGGGACAGACCACGCCAGATACGCAGTATTTT. Supplemented by the reference TRBV5-4 and TRBJ2-3 proteins around the CDR3, the complete variable domain is ETGVTQSPTHLIKTRGQQVTLRCSSQSGHNTVSWYQQALGQGPQFIFQYYREEENGRGNFPPRFSGLQFPNYSSELNVNALELDDSALYLCASGSGQTTPDTQYFGPGTRLTVL.